The sequence of this TCR beta chain was determined in a study of blood T cell repertoires in COVID-19. Study-level information: Samples of COVID-19 (acute and convalescent) were obtained from the United States, Italy and Spain.

In the authors' methods: Researchers report that nucleated cell counts were estimated from reference gene primer amplification. Sequencing used immunoSEQ multiplex PCR; TCRdb keeps in-frame clones, though not all of them. The V and J calls and clone size come from that table; D and trimming were worked out from the DNA. Among about 180,000 clones, more than 75% were seen once, and the ten largest hold approximately 12%. Enrollment of patients from Seattle took place during active infection, with longitudinal follow-up. The germline CDR1 and CDR2 sequences are MNHEY and SMNVEV (reference sequence). Trimming cost V 0 bases and J 4 bases, with 9 bases left between them. The CDR3 has 14 residues.

This sequence originates from a woman in her 70s with COVID-19, enrolled during active disease. The genes are TRBV27 and TRBJ1-1; a possible D gene is TRBD1 (5 bases). Source material: peripheral blood. CDR3 sequence reads: CASSLSGGVTEAFF. The CDR3 DNA reads as TGTGCCAGCAGTTTATCCGGGGGAGTCACTGAAGCTTTCTTT.